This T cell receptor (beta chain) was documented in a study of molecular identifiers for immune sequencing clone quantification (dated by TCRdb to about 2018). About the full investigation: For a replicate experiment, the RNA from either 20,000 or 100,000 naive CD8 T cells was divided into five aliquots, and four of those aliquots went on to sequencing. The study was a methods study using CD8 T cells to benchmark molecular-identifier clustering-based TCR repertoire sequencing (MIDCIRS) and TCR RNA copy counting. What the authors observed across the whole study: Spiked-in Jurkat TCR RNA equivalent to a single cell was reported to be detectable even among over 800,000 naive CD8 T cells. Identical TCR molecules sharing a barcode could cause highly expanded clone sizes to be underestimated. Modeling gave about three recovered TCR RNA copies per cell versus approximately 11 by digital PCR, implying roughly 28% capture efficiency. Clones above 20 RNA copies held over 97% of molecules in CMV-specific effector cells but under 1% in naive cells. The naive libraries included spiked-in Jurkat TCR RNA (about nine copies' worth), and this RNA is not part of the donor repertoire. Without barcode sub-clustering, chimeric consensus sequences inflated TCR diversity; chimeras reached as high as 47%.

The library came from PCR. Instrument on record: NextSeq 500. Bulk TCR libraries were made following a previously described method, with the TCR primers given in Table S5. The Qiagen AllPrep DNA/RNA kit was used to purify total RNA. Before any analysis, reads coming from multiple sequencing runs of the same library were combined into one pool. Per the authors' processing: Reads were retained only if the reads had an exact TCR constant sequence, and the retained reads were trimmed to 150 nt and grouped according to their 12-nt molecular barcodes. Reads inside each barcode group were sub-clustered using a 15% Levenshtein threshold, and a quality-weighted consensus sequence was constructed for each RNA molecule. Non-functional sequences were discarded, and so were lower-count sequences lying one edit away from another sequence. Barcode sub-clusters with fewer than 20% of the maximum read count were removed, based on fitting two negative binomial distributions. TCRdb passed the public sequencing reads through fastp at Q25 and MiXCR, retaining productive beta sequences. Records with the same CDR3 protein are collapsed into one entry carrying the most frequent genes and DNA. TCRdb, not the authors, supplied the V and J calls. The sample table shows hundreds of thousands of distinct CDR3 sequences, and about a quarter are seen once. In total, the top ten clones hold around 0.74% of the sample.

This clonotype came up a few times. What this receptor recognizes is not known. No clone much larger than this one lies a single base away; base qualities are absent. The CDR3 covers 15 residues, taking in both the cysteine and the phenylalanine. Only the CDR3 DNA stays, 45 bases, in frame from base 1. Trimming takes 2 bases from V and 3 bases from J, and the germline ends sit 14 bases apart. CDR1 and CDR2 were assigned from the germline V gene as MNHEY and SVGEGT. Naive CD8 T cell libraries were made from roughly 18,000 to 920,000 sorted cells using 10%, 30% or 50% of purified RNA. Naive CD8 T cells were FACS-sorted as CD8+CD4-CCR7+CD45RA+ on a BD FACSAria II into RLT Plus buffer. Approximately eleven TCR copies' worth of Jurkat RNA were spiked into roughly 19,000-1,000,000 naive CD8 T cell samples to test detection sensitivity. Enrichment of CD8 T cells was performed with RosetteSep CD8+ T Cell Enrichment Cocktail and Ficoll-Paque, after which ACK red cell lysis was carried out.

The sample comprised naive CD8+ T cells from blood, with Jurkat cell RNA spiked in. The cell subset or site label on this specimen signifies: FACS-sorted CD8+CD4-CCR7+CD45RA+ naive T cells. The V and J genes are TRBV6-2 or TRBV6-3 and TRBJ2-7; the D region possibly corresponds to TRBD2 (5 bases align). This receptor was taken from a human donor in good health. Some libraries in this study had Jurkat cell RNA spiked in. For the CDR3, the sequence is CASSYGRGQLYEQYF. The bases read TGTGCCAGCAGTTACGGTCGAGGGCAGCTCTACGAGCAGTACTTC.